The source of this T cell receptor (beta chain) is a study of naive and memory T cell subsets. General study findings and limits: This RNA-based method may be sensitive to activation-related transcript changes.

Four PCR rounds used nested alpha and beta constant region primers plus the SP2 primer. For blood and skin samples, reverse transcription used TCR alpha and beta constant primers. MiXCR was run by TCRdb on the 5' RACE reads, yielding one entry per CDR3 protein. In the table there are 56,000 or so distinct CDR3 sequences, 7.6% of which are singletons. There are 14 residues in the CDR3. Germline values: CDR1 ENHRY, CDR2 SYGVKD. The V end lost 0 bases, the J end lost 8 bases, and 14 bases lay between the germline ends. Details on this clonotype: The antigen is undetermined.

The library had UMIs added by 3' ligation of an oligonucleotide to TCR cDNA. RNA was extracted from under 3 ml of whole blood of healthy adults. The rearrangement uses TRBV10-3 and TRBJ2-7; D gene unclear. The TCR sequence derives from a female donor in good health. In DNA, the CDR3 is TGTGCCATCAGTGAGTCATGGCAGATTGGGCAGCAGTACTTC. The encoded protein is CAISESWQIGQQYF.